This T cell receptor beta chain was identified during a study of blood T cell repertoires in COVID-19. The table came from immunoSEQ multiplex PCR; TCRdb's copy has only in-frame clones and leaves some out. The sample lists approximately 250,000 clones; around 90% were seen once. Symptom resolution, clearance, or two negative PCRs marked the recovered donors of Cohort 3. Per germline, CDR1 SGHDN and CDR2 FVKESK. This CDR3 contains 18 residues. Trimming at V came to 2 bases and at J to 3 bases, leaving 15 bases not matched to a gene. The sample comprised PBMCs or T cells enriched from blood (not recorded which). This sequence joins TRBV14 and TRBJ2-7, with TRBD1 matching 8 bases. The clonotype comes from a woman in her twenties or thirties who had recovered from COVID-19. CDR3 sequence: CASSQRPGTGRPDYEQYF. The CDR3 coding sequence is TGTGCCAGCAGCCAAAGACCAGGGACAGGTCGACCAGACTACGAGCAGTACTTC.